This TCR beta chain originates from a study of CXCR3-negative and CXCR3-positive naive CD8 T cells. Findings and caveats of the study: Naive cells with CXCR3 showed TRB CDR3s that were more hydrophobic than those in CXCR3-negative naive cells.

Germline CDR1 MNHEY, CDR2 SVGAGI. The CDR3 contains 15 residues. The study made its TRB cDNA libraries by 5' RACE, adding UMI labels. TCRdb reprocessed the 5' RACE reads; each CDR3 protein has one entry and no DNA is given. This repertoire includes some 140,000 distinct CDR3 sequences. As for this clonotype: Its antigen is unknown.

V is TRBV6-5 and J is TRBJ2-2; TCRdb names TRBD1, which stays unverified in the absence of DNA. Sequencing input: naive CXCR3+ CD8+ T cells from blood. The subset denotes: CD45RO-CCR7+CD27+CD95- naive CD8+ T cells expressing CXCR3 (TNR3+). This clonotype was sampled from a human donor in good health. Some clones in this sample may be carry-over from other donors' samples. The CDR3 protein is CASRELSKNTGELFF.